Below are 14 T cell receptor beta chains sequenced from a single sample in a study of post-analysis software for immune sequencing data. Study conclusions and caveats: Elevated frequency relative to controls characterized several TRBV segments in patients, TRBV5-6, TRBV5-1 and TRBV20-1 among them.

What these receptors recognize is not known. Unique molecular identifiers were built into the TCR beta cDNA libraries. Via MiXCR, TCRdb re-called the PCR reads, giving one row per CDR3 protein. The sample yields 350,000 to 450,000 distinct CDR3 sequences, about a third seen once. Specimen: blood. The receptors were sampled from a girl under 18 with multiple sclerosis.

This chain uses TRBV12-3 or TRBV12-4 with TRBJ2-7; a possible D gene is TRBD2 (5 bases). The CDR3 loop spans 15 amino acids. V was trimmed by 0 bases and J by 2 bases, leaving 11 bases between them. CDR3 in amino acids: CASSLALEVPYEQYF. CDR3 DNA: TGTGCCAGCAGTTTAGCGTTGGAGGTCCCCTACGAGCAGTACTTC.

This clonotype came up many times. J is TRBJ2-5 and V is TRBV20-1, with no clear D. V dropped 5 bases and J dropped 5 bases, with 6 bases sitting between them. The CDR3 loop spans 10 amino acids. Germline CDR1 and CDR2: DFQATT and SNEGSKA (reference sequence). CDR3 region: CSAATETQYF. CDR3 nucleotides: TGCAGTGCTGCCACGGAGACCCAGTACTTC.

Many counts were recorded for this clonotype. The gene calls are TRBV29-1 and TRBJ2-1, with D uncertain. Trimming stripped 8 bases from V and 10 bases from J, with 18 bases between. CDR1 is SQVTM, CDR2 ANQGSEA, per germline. The CDR3 spans 12 residues. The CDR3 DNA follows: TGCAGCCCTGTCCGGGTGGATGGGGAGCAGTTCTTC. Its protein product is CSPVRVDGEQFF.

With respect to this clonotype: At one end, the junction sequence differs from germline, possibly due to a read error. V usage is TRBV2 and J usage is TRBJ1-1; D call uncertain. Germline V gene data show CDR1 as SNHLY and CDR2 as FYNNEI. The CDR3 is 12 residues long. CDR3 nucleotide sequence: TGTGCCAGCAGTGGGGCTAACATTGAAGCTTTCTTT. This gives the protein CASSGANIEAFF. Using reference TRBV2 and TRBJ1-1 for the parts outside the CDR3, the full variable domain is EPEVTQTPSHQVTQMGQEVILRCVPISNHLYFYWYRQILGQKVEFLVSFYNNEISEKSEIFDDQFSVERPDGSNFTLKIRSTKLEDSAMYFCASSGANIEAFFGQGTRLTVV.

The V call is TRBV30, the J call TRBJ2-5, with 11 bases matching TRBD2. The CDR3 spans 15 residues. The germline V gene has CDR1 GTSNPN and CDR2 SVGIG (reference sequence). Trimming cost V 2 bases and J 7 bases; bases outside gene matches: 9. The CDR3 region is CAWSKKGLAGGTQYF. Here the CDR3 DNA reads TGTGCCTGGAGTAAGAAAGGACTAGCGGGCGGGACCCAGTACTTC.

The DNA for the CDR3 is TGCGCCAGCAGCTTGGTGGGCAGTGGGAACACTGAAGCTTTCTTT. As protein: CASSLVGSGNTEAFF. V and J are TRBV5-1 and TRBJ1-1; D unclear. The ends were cut back, 0 bases at V and 1 base at J, with 10 bases in the middle. Looked up from germline, CDR1 is SGHRS and CDR2 is YFSETQ. The CDR3 loop spans 15 amino acids.

This clonotype was detected only once. The chain is built from TRBV5-1 and TRBJ2-2; 7 bases align to TRBD1. With V trimmed by 6 bases and J by 5 bases, 10 bases remained unmatched. This CDR3 contains 15 residues. CDR1 and CDR2 from the germline V gene are SGHRS and YFSETQ. CDR3: CASTDRVSRTGELFF. CDR3 sequence (DNA): TGCGCCAGCACCGACAGGGTCTCCAGGACCGGGGAGCTGTTTTTT.

The V gene is TRBV5-1, the J gene TRBJ1-5; D is ambiguous. Looked up from germline, CDR1 is SGHRS and CDR2 is YFSETQ. With 0 bases removed from V and 0 bases from J, the gap between germline ends came to 7 bases. The CDR3 covers 15 residues. The CDR3 region has the DNA TGCGCCAGCAGCTTGGGCGGATTTAGCAATCAGCCCCAGCATTTT. Translation gives CASSLGGFSNQPQHF.

The chain recombines TRBV7-9 with TRBJ2-2; D uncertain. V was clipped by 6 bases and J by 5 bases, with 19 bases between them. Germline CDR1 is SEHNR and CDR2 is FQNEAQ (reference sequence). The CDR3 consists of 16 residues. CDR3 nucleotide sequence: TGTGCCAGCAGTTGGGTGGCAGTATTGGATACCGGGGAGCTGTTTTTT. Encoded protein: CASSWVAVLDTGELFF.

CDR3 sequence: CASSDIVGSNQPQHF. CDR3 coding DNA: TGTGCCAGCTCAGATATCGTTGGAAGCAATCAGCCCCAGCATTTT. The rearrangement joins TRBV18 to TRBJ1-5; D call uncertain. V lost 5 bases to trimming and J lost 1 base, with 12 bases between them. The length of the CDR3 is 15 residues. Germline V CDR1 and CDR2: KGHSH, LQKENI. The whole variable domain, remainder taken from reference TRBV18 and TRBJ1-5, is NAGVMQNPRHLVRRRGQEARLRCSPMKGHSHVYWYRQLPEEGLKFMVYLQKENIIDESGMPKERFSAEFPKEGPSILRIQQVVRGDSAAYFCASSDIVGSNQPQHFGDGTRLSIL.

This chain connects TRBV4-1 to TRBJ2-3; perhaps TRBD2 as D (7 bases). Per the germline V gene, CDR1 is MGHRA and CDR2 is YSYEKL. V dropped 6 bases and J dropped 3 bases, with 19 bases sitting between them. The CDR3 contains 16 residues. CDR3 sequence (DNA): TGCGCCAGCAGTAATCTAGGGGGGGTTGAGACAGATACGCAGTATTTT. Protein product: CASSNLGGVETDTQYF.

This clonotype appeared a few times. V and J are TRBV25-1 and TRBJ1-1; D ambiguous. CDR1 is MGHDK, CDR2 SYGVNS, per germline. V dropped 3 bases and J dropped 4 bases, with 12 bases sitting between them. The CDR3 has 14 residues. The CDR3 DNA follows: TGTGCCAGCAGTGACCGATGGTTGGGCACTGAAGCTTTCTTT. It specifies CASSDRWLGTEAFF.

The chain carries TRBV7-2 and TRBJ2-1, with D tentatively TRBD2 (6 bases). This CDR3 is 15 amino acids long. The germline V and J ends were trimmed by 1 base and 3 bases, with 10 bases remaining between them. From germline, CDR1 is SGHTA and CDR2 FQGNSA. The CDR3 protein is CASSLEVGLYNEQFF. In DNA, the CDR3 is TGTGCCAGCAGCTTAGAGGTGGGACTCTACAATGAGCAGTTCTTC.

V and J are TRBV29-1 and TRBJ2-7; the match to TRBD1 covers 8 bases. Germline CDR1 and CDR2: SQVTM and ANQGSEA. V shed 0 bases and J 4 bases; nucleotides not matched to a gene: 11. This CDR3 comprises 16 residues. The CDR3 sequence: CSVEDKRTGSGYEQYF. In DNA, the CDR3 is TGCAGCGTTGAAGATAAGCGGACAGGGAGTGGGTACGAGCAGTACTTC.